This T cell receptor beta chain is drawn from a study of blood T cell repertoires in COVID-19. Study information: Acute and convalescent COVID-19 specimens originated in the United States, Italy and Spain.

In the study's own analysis: The authors estimated nucleated cell counts from reference gene primer amplification. Here immunoSEQ multiplex PCR was the method, and the copy in TCRdb shows in-frame clones only, minus some. V, J and clone size are those of that table, while D and trimming were read from the DNA. Among about 60,000 clones, 70% to 85% were seen once, and the ten largest hold over 3.5%. V trimming: 7 bases; J trimming: 2 bases; junction bases outside the gene matches: 6. The germline V gene encodes CDR1 SGHTA and CDR2 FQGNSA. The CDR3 is 14 amino acids. The receptor was derived from a man in his 60s with acute or convalescent COVID-19. J is TRBJ2-3 and V is TRBV7-2; 7 nucleotides align to TRBD1. The sample taken for sequencing was peripheral blood. The CDR3 is CASKPGQPTDTQYF. The CDR3 bases are TGTGCCAGCAAGCCGGGACAGCCCACAGATACGCAGTATTTT.